These T cell receptor beta chains were read from a single sample in a study of blood T cell repertoires in COVID-19. Clones were read by immunoSEQ multiplex PCR, and TCRdb kept only the in-frame ones, dropping some. This table has hundreds of thousands of clones, approximately 85% appearing once. The sample comprised PBMCs or T cells enriched from blood (not recorded which). These receptors came from a woman in her 50s who had recovered from COVID-19. The CDR3 runs from the conserved cysteine through the conserved F or W. A D gene is named only where the DNA matches it firmly. The size field is filled for only some rows; it gives once, few, many or a size class.

abundance	d_gene	v_gene	j_gene	CDR3aa	CDR3nt
-	-	TRBV19	TRBJ1-5	CASGLTGSNQPQHF	TGTGCCAGTGGCCTGACAGGTAGCAATCAGCCCCAGCATTTT
-	TRBD2	TRBV5-4	TRBJ2-7	CASSPGGLANYEQYF	TGTGCCAGCAGTCCGGGGGGGCTAGCGAACTACGAGCAGTACTTC
once	-	TRBV18	TRBJ1-2	CASSPLREQVYGYTF	TGTGCCAGCTCACCACTTCGTGAGCAGGTCTATGGCTACACCTTC
-	TRBD1	TRBV5-1	TRBJ2-3	CASSRDRGTDTQYF	TGCGCCAGCAGCCGGGACAGGGGAACAGATACGCAGTATTTT
-	TRBD2	TRBV7-2	TRBJ2-1	CASSGQGSGKRSEQFF	TGTGCCAGCAGCGGGCAGGGTAGCGGGAAGAGAAGTGAGCAGTTCTTC
-	TRBD2	TRBV18	TRBJ2-1	CASSPPSGRINEQFF	TGTGCCAGCTCACCACCCAGCGGGAGAATCAATGAGCAGTTCTTC
-	TRBD1	TRBV29-1	TRBJ1-1	CSAVEGARQAFF	TGCAGCGCCGTTGAGGGGGCGCGACAGGCTTTCTTT
-	-	TRBV7-8	TRBJ1-2	CASSPQGSAYGYTF	TGTGCCAGCAGCCCTCAGGGGTCGGCCTATGGCTACACCTTC
-	-	TRBV7-8	TRBJ1-2	CASSLNREPYGYTF	TGTGCCAGCAGCCTCAACAGGGAACCTTATGGCTACACCTTC
-	-	TRBV6-5	TRBJ1-1	CASSYSLGAGAFF	TGTGCCAGCAGTTACTCGCTGGGCGCGGGAGCTTTCTTT
-	TRBD1	TRBV19	TRBJ1-1	CASRAPGQGKNTEAFF	TGTGCCAGTAGGGCCCCCGGACAGGGGAAGAACACTGAAGCTTTCTTT
-	-	TRBV5-6	TRBJ1-6	CASSRLASALHF	TGTGCCAGCAGCCGACTAGCGTCTGCCCTCCACTTT
-	-	TRBV19	TRBJ2-7	CASSTLGDEQYF	TGTGCCAGTAGTACCCTAGGCGACGAGCAGTACTTC
-	TRBD1	TRBV13	TRBJ1-1	CASSLERQGGLEAFF	TGTGCCAGCAGCTTAGAAAGGCAGGGGGGACTCGAAGCTTTCTTT
-	TRBD1	TRBV24-1	TRBJ2-5	CATSDSGGFETQYF	TGTGCCACCAGTGACTCAGGGGGTTTTGAGACCCAGTACTTC
-	TRBD1	TRBV11-3	TRBJ1-2	CASSPYRGTNYGYTF	TGTGCCAGCAGTCCTTACAGGGGGACTAACTATGGCTACACCTTC
-	-	TRBV11-2	TRBJ2-7	CASSLGQGAYEQYF	TGTGCCAGCAGCTTAGGTCAGGGCGCCTACGAGCAGTACTTC
-	TRBD1	TRBV6-6	TRBJ1-1	CASNQGGIMNTEAFF	TGTGCCAGCAACCAGGGGGGCATCATGAACACTGAAGCTTTCTTT
-	TRBD2	TRBV2	TRBJ2-7	CASSPLAGGPYEQYF	TGTGCCAGCAGTCCTTTAGCGGGGGGGCCCTACGAGCAGTACTTC
-	-	TRBV2	TRBJ2-7	CASSKRGGSYEQYF	TGTGCCAGCAGTAAAAGGGGGGGTTCCTACGAGCAGTACTTC
-	-	TRBV6-5	TRBJ1-5	CASEWDINSNQPQHF	TGTGCCAGCGAGTGGGACATTAATAGCAATCAGCCCCAGCATTTT
once	TRBD1	TRBV5-1	TRBJ1-2	CASLWDRVPPPGYTF	TGCGCCAGCCTTTGGGACAGGGTTCCCCCCCCCGGCTACACCTTC